Reported below is one T cell receptor (beta chain). The sample belongs to a study of T-cell memory formation after mild COVID-19. Study context: Each donor largely had its own TCR clusters.

Germline CDR1 and CDR2: DFQATT and SNEGSKA (reference sequence). This CDR3 spans 11 amino acids. Trimming stripped 6 bases from V and 3 bases from J, with 8 bases between. MiXCR, applied by TCRdb to the 5' RACE reads, yields one record per CDR3 protein. Counted here are fewer than 700,000 distinct CDR3 sequences, more than 15% occurring once; the ten biggest clones make up about 11%. This sequence originates from an adult woman who had mild COVID-19 (a few samples of this study predate the infection). Cell type and time point are not known. The sequencing input was PBMCs or a T cell subset sorted from them (not recorded which). The chain combines TRBV20-1 with TRBJ1-1; D call uncertain. The CDR3 DNA reads TGCAGTGCGGTCCTCGACACTGAAGCTTTCTTT. Translated: CSAVLDTEAFF.